This T cell receptor beta chain stems from a study of T-cell memory formation after mild COVID-19. Looking at the study overall: The two donors had largely donor-specific TCR clusters. Findings and caveats of the study: Most CD4+ clones that shrank were in CM and EM, while CD8+ ones turned up in EMRA. Pre-infection memory harbored some responding clones, suggesting cross-reactive memory joined.

Germline V lookup: CDR1 SEHNR, CDR2 FQNEAQ (reference sequence). The CDR3 covers 14 residues. Each CDR3 protein gets one entry after TCRdb re-called the 5' RACE reads with MiXCR. Among 500,000 to 650,000 distinct CDR3 sequences listed, roughly a fifth were seen once. As concerns this clonotype: The antigen is unknown. An end of the junction does not agree with germline; a read error may underlie this.

This sequence joins TRBV7-9 and TRBJ2-5; TRBD1 aligns across 10 bases. The TCR was taken from an adult woman who had mild COVID-19 (a few samples of this study predate the infection). Cell type and time point are not known. Material for sequencing was PBMCs or a T cell subset sorted from them (not recorded which). The CDR3 is CASRTGGMAETKYF. CDR3 DNA: TGTGCCAGCAGGACAGGGGGCATGGCAGAGACCAAGTACTTC.